These 22 T cell receptor beta chains share one sample of origin, sequenced in a study of PD-L1 blockade in urothelial cancer (dated by TCRdb to the late 2010s). The library was generated by the immunoSEQ multiplex PCR assay. Not all clones reach the TCRdb copy of this immuneACCESS table, which keeps in-frame sequences only. Checked studies attribute under half of the gap to unresolved V genes and leave the rest unexplained. The table for this sample lists about 84,000 clones; roughly 80% of them were counted only once. The ten largest clones take up over 7.5% of the sample. The source was PBMCs, collected around atezolizumab (anti-PD-L1) treatment. These receptors were taken from a man between 65 and 79 years old with urothelial cancer.

In its sample, this clone was seen once. The chain has TRBV6-5 and TRBJ1-3, with D perhaps matching TRBD1 (6 bases). Germline CDR1 reads MNHEY; CDR2 reads SVGAGI. The CDR3 totals 15 residues. V lost 7 bases and J 2 bases, leaving 15 bases between the germline ends. The DNA of the CDR3 is TGTGCCAGCACCAGAGACTCAGGGGCTGGAAACACCATATATTTT. Translated: CASTRDSGAGNTIYF.

This sequence joins TRBV5-1 and TRBJ2-2, with 7 bases lining up with TRBD2. Germline CDR1 SGHRS, CDR2 YFSETQ. The CDR3 is 17 amino acids. The V segment lost 1 base and the J segment 0 bases; nucleotides outside the gene matches: 6. The CDR3 DNA sequence: TGCGCCAGCAGCTTGTCGGGGGGACCTTCGAACACCGGGGAGCTGTTTTTT. Translation gives CASSLSGGPSNTGELFF.

The V and J genes are TRBV6-1 and TRBJ2-1, with 7 bases that match TRBD1. This CDR3 contains 14 residues. Per germline, CDR1 MNHNS and CDR2 SASEGT. Losses at the gene ends were 3 bases for V and 12 bases for J; bases not matched to a gene: 11. This chain's CDR3 is CASSEGNQGDVQFF. The CDR3 region has the DNA TGTGCCAGCAGTGAGGGGAACCAGGGGGACGTGCAGTTCTTC.

The rearrangement links TRBV6-1 to TRBJ2-7; TRBD1 aligns across 12 bases. V dropped 4 bases and J dropped 12; count of bases not matched to a gene: 7. The CDR3 consists of 13 residues. The germline CDR1 and CDR2 sequences are MNHNS and SASEGT. CDR3 loop: CASSARDRGLTYF. The CDR3 nucleotides read TGTGCCAGCAGTGCTCGGGACAGGGGGCTGACGTACTTC.

The V gene is TRBV6-5, the J gene TRBJ2-7, with unresolved D. Per the germline V gene, CDR1 is MNHEY and CDR2 is SVGAGI. Trimming stripped 5 bases from V and 5 bases from J, with 10 bases between. This CDR3 comprises 12 residues. Here the CDR3 reads CASSAPPDEQYF. The CDR3 bases are TGTGCCAGCAGTGCCCCCCCGGACGAGCAGTACTTC.

The rearrangement links TRBV5-1 to TRBJ2-2, with a possible D match to TRBD1 (6 bases). Trimming took 4 bases from V and 4 from J, leaving 17 bases between them. Germline-derived CDR1 and CDR2 are SGHRS and YFSETQ. The CDR3 is 16 residues long. In DNA form, the CDR3 reads TGCGCCAGCAGCCAGGTCGACAGGCTACCCACCGGGGAGCTGTTTTTT. Translating gives CASSQVDRLPTGELFF.

V is TRBV11-2 and J is TRBJ1-1, with D possibly matching TRBD1 (6 bases). This CDR3 contains 14 residues. CDR1 and CDR2 from the germline V gene are SGHAT and FQNNGV. V was trimmed by 4 bases and J by 1 base, leaving 10 bases between them. The CDR3 loop is CASSWTVTNTEAFF. As DNA, the CDR3 is TGTGCCAGCAGCTGGACAGTAACGAACACTGAAGCTTTCTTT.

This clone has only a few counts. This rearrangement joins TRBV4-1 to TRBJ2-2, with 9 bases matching TRBD2. This CDR3 is 17 amino acids long. Germline CDR1 MGHRA, CDR2 YSYEKL. With 0 bases clipped from V and 6 bases from J, the junction kept 8 bases outside the gene matches. The CDR3 protein is CASSQDIGGGAAGELFF. The CDR3, as DNA: TGCGCCAGCAGCCAAGATATAGGCGGGGGGGCGGCCGGGGAGCTGTTTTTT.

The rearrangement joins TRBV9 to TRBJ2-1; 10 nucleotides agree with TRBD2. The CDR3 is 15 amino acids. V lost 3 bases and J lost 8; bases outside the gene matches: 8. CDR1 and CDR2 (germline): SGDLS, YYNGEE. The CDR3 loop is CASSGSGRALDEQFF. The CDR3 DNA reads as TGTGCCAGCAGCGGCAGCGGGAGGGCCCTCGATGAGCAGTTCTTC.

This clone was observed once. The J gene is TRBJ2-5, the V gene TRBV7-9, with D possibly being TRBD2 (5 bases). CDR1 and CDR2 from the germline V gene are SEHNR and FQNEAQ (reference sequence). The CDR3 consists of 14 residues. Trimming left V 6 bases short and J 0 bases short, with 11 bases between. In DNA, the CDR3 is TGTGCCAGCAGGGGAATGGACTACCAAGAGACCCAGTACTTC. This encodes CASRGMDYQETQYF.

The CDR3 DNA reads TGCGCCAGCACCCGACTAGCGGGAGCTGGGGCCAACGTCCTGACTTTC. As protein: CASTRLAGAGANVLTF. The rearrangement uses TRBV10-2 and TRBJ2-6; 12 bases are shared with TRBD2. V was pared by 7 bases and J by 2 bases, with 3 bases of the junction left unmatched. The CDR3 sequence is 16 residues long. Per the germline V gene, CDR1 is WSHSY and CDR2 is SAAADI.

The chain recombines TRBV6-6 with TRBJ1-6; 8 bases match TRBD1. CDR1 is MNHNY and CDR2 is SVGAGI in the germline V gene (reference sequence). V dropped 7 bases and J dropped 4; count of bases not matched to a gene: 9. The CDR3 is 16 amino acids. CDR3 loop: CASIRTGMDYNSPLHF. In DNA, the CDR3 is TGTGCCAGCATCAGGACAGGGATGGATTATAATTCACCCCTCCACTTT.

V and J are TRBV6-1 and TRBJ2-1; maybe TRBD2 (5 bases). V lost 7 bases to trimming and J lost 14 bases, with 18 bases between them. The CDR3 is 12 residues long. Per the germline V gene, CDR1 is MNHNS and CDR2 is SASEGT. CDR3 amino acids: CASTYREGVKFF. The CDR3 DNA reads as TGTGCCAGCACATATCGGGAAGGTGTGAAGTTCTTC.

This chain links TRBV6-1 with TRBJ1-1, with D hard to call. Trimming cost V 5 bases and J 6 bases, with 7 bases left between them. The CDR3 is 11 residues long. CDR1 is MNHNS and CDR2 is SASEGT in the germline V gene. The chain's CDR3 is CASSYCAEAFF. Written as DNA, the CDR3 is TGTGCCAGCAGTTATTGCGCTGAAGCTTTCTTT.

The chain carries TRBV7-6 and TRBJ1-5, with D possibly matching TRBD1 (6 bases). Germline values: CDR1 SGHVS, CDR2 FNYEAQ. This CDR3 contains 15 residues. V was clipped by 3 bases and J by 4 bases, with 13 bases between them. The CDR3 loop reads CASSLLQGVNQPQHF. Here the CDR3 DNA reads TGTGCCAGCAGCTTGTTACAGGGTGTTAATCAGCCCCAGCATTTT.

Only one count was recorded for this clone. The J gene is TRBJ1-4, the V gene TRBV18, with 8 bases identical to TRBD1. This CDR3 has 13 residues. Trimming cost V 8 bases and J 7 bases; bases outside gene matches: 6. Germline-derived CDR1 and CDR2 are KGHSH and LQKENI. The CDR3 sequence is CASATGGGEKLFF. The CDR3 coding sequence is TGTGCCAGCGCCACAGGGGGAGGTGAAAAACTGTTTTTT. Full variable domain (missing parts from reference TRBV18 and TRBJ1-4): NAGVMQNPRHLVRRRGQEARLRCSPMKGHSHVYWYRQLPEEGLKFMVYLQKENIIDESGMPKERFSAEFPKEGPSILRIQQVVRGDSAAYFCASATGGGEKLFFGSGTQLSVL.

The chain employs TRBV6-5 and TRBJ2-1; TRBD1 aligns across 10 bases. Germline loops: CDR1 MNHEY, CDR2 SVGAGI. The CDR3 runs 13 residues. V trimming: 7 bases; J trimming: 8 bases; junction bases outside the gene matches: 5. For the CDR3, the DNA is TGTGCCAGCAACGACAGGGGGCGGGATGAGCAGTTCTTC. This translates into CASNDRGRDEQFF.

This clone was counted only a few times. This rearrangement joins TRBV7-2 to TRBJ2-7; D not certain. The germline V and J ends were trimmed by 5 bases and 6 bases, with 8 bases remaining between them. The CDR3 covers 11 residues. CDR1 is SGHTA, CDR2 FQGNSA, per germline. The DNA for the CDR3 is TGTGCCAGCAGCCTTTACTTCGAGCAGTACTTC. Translation: CASSLYFEQYF. Using reference TRBV7-2 and TRBJ2-7 for the parts outside the CDR3, the full variable domain is GAGVSQSPSNKVTEKGKDVELRCDPISGHTALYWYRQSLGQGLEFLIYFQGNSAPDKSGLPSDRFSAERTGGSVSTLTIQRTQQEDSAVYLCASSLYFEQYFGPGTRLTVT.

This sequence joins TRBV30 and TRBJ1-2; D possibly corresponds to TRBD1 (5 bases). Germline-derived CDR1 and CDR2 are GTSNPN and SVGIG (reference sequence). V gave up 2 bases and J gave up 5 bases, with 12 bases separating them. This CDR3 region has 13 residues. CDR3 protein: CAWSPPGGYGYTF. Here the CDR3 DNA reads TGTGCCTGGAGTCCGCCGGGGGGATATGGCTACACCTTC.

V and J are TRBV7-3 and TRBJ2-3; TRBD2 matches 12 bases. CDR1 and CDR2 (germline): SGHTA, FQGTGA. The CDR3 consists of 13 residues. With 5 bases clipped from V and 9 bases from J, the junction kept 3 bases outside the gene matches. CDR3 DNA: TGTGCCAGCAGCCGGGGGACTAGCGGGACGCAGTATTTT. Residues: CASSRGTSGTQYF.

The rearrangement links TRBV11-2 to TRBJ2-1, with 15 positions matching TRBD2. This CDR3 comprises 16 residues. Per the germline V gene, CDR1 is SGHAT and CDR2 is FQNNGV. Unmatched junction bases numbered 6, after V lost 5 bases and J lost 7 bases. The CDR3 loop is CASSPFGTSGGNEQFF. The DNA for the CDR3 is TGTGCCAGCAGCCCTTTTGGGACTAGCGGGGGGAATGAGCAGTTCTTC.

The rearrangement links TRBV5-1 to TRBJ1-6; perhaps TRBD1 as D (5 bases). Germline-derived CDR1 and CDR2 are SGHRS and YFSETQ. The V and J ends lost 4 bases and 7 bases respectively, with 9 bases between them. The CDR3 has 13 residues. Here the CDR3 DNA reads TGCGCCAGCAGCAGAGACAGAAATTCACCCCTCCACTTT. Residues: CASSRDRNSPLHF.